One T cell receptor beta chain is described in this entry. In the original workflow: Scientists estimated how many nucleated cells there were by amplifying reference gene primers. The method was immunoSEQ multiplex PCR; TCRdb's version includes in-frame clones alone and lacks a portion of them. Clone size and the V and J calls come from that table; the DNA yielded D and trimming. The sample has 150,000 or so clones, around 81% seen once. The record originates from a study of blood T cell repertoires in COVID-19. Looking at the study overall: Italy, Spain and the United States were the sources of the convalescent and acute COVID-19 samples. T cells, B-cell-depleted T cells, or PBMCs provided the cDNA or gDNA that served as material.

The sample comprised peripheral blood. The clonotype originates from a woman aged 55 to 70 with acute or convalescent COVID-19.

The CDR3 reads CASSWTGGPTQPQHF. The CDR3 DNA reads as TGCGCCAGCAGTTGGACAGGGGGCCCAACTCAGCCCCAGCATTTT. The chain combines TRBV5-1 with TRBJ1-5; TRBD1 aligns across 11 bases. Germline CDR1 and CDR2: SGHRS and YFSETQ. This CDR3 is built from 15 residues. The J segment lost 6 bases and the V segment lost 5 bases, leaving 7 bases of the junction unmatched.